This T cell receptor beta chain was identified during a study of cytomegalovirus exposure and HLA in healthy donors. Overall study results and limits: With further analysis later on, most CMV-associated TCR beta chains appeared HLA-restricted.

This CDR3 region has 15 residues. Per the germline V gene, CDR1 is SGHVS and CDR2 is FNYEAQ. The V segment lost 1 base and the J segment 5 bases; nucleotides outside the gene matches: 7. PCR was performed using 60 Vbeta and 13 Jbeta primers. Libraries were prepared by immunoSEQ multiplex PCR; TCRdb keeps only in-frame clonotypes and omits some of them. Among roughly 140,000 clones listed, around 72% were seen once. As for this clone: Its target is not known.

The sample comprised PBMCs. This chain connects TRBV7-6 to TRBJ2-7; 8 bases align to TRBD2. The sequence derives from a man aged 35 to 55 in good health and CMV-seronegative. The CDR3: CASSLVGAGDNEQYF. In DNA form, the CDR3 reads TGTGCCAGCAGCTTAGTTGGAGCGGGAGACAACGAGCAGTACTTC.